The clone carrying this T cell receptor beta chain was counted a few times. The sample is drawn from a study of response to subunit inactivated influenza vaccine. Germline CDR1 reads SGHRS; CDR2 reads YFSETQ. V dropped 4 bases and J dropped 5; count of bases not matched to a gene: 8. This CDR3 region has 14 residues. One entry per CDR3 protein, called by TCRdb with MiXCR from the RT-PCR reads. The sample carries 400,000 to 650,000 distinct CDR3 sequences, around 7.7% recorded once. The receptor's source is a man between 50 and 75 years old who received an inactivated influenza vaccine. The chain employs TRBV5-1 and TRBJ1-2; 7 nucleotides agree with TRBD1. Source: PBMCs from blood, taken around 2 years after vaccination. The CDR3 protein is CASSVGGQDYGYTF. CDR3 in DNA: TGCGCCAGCAGCGTAGGAGGACAGGATTATGGCTACACCTTC.